Detailed here is one TCR beta chain. This sample stems from a study of tumor-infiltrating lymphocytes in primary liver carcinoma. For the study at large: Spanning 30 to 69 years of age, the patients were men and women.

It was unsorted whole blood that yielded blood RNA, and germline DNA was also extracted. CDR1 and CDR2 from the germline V gene are LGHNA and YNFKEQ. Germline trimming cut 4 bases from V and 4 bases from J; bases unmatched to any gene: 10. This CDR3 spans 16 amino acids. The template, approximately 500 ng total RNA, yielded TCR beta cDNA made with a constant-region primer. Libraries covering TCR beta were generated through three nested multiplex PCR rounds (using a slightly modified ARM-PCR). TRBV1-TRBV30 forward primers and a C-beta reverse primer were used in the first two PCR rounds, which each ran for about 10 cycles. Using its own MiXCR run on the multiplex PCR reads, TCRdb lists one record per CDR3 protein. The sample includes some 180,000 distinct CDR3 sequences, over 50% of them seen just once.

This clonotype originated in a man aged 40-49 years with primary liver carcinoma and hepatitis B virus infection. The chain is built from TRBV4-2 and TRBJ2-3; 8 positions match TRBD2. What was sequenced was peripheral blood. The CDR3 DNA is TGTGCCAGCAGCCCAGGTCCAGCGGGAGATGCAGATACGCAGTATTTT. Residues: CASSPGPAGDADTQYF.